One T cell receptor beta chain is described in this entry. Its antigen is still unknown. The sample originates from a study of T cell responses to AZD1222 COVID-19 vaccine. This CDR3 spans 16 amino acids. The germline V and J ends were trimmed by 3 bases and 4 bases, with 15 bases remaining between them. Germline assignment: CDR1 KGHSH and CDR2 LQKENI. General study findings and limits: Spike-specific TCRs gained breadth and depth after people received two AZD1222 doses. The donor cohort was predominantly white British with a female majority, and clonal diversity may have been underestimated. No repertoire was sampled before or during the peak T cell response, only after it.

The data were produced by immunoSEQ multiplex PCR, yet TCRdb's version contains in-frame clones alone and is incomplete. The sample has around 100,000 clones; less than 90% are singletons. Sequencing used peripheral blood, obtained on day 0 of AZD1222 vaccination. The TCR comes from an adult in good health. V usage is TRBV18 and J usage is TRBJ2-2; TRBD1 or TRBD2 may be the D gene (5 bases each). CDR3 amino acids: CASSPQTVRGTGELFF. The CDR3 DNA follows: TGTGCCAGCTCACCCCAAACAGTGAGGGGCACCGGGGAGCTGTTTTTT.